Each of the 26 T cell receptor beta chains below was sequenced from the same sample in a study of identical twins. TCRdb passed the 5' RACE reads through MiXCR, listing each CDR3 protein once. The profile covers a few hundred thousand distinct CDR3 sequences, with over 8.5% appearing a single time and roughly 3% taken by the ten largest. These same records also appear under a second study, on yellow fever vaccine responses in identical twins.

Sequencing was performed on PBMCs. Receptors were obtained from a woman aged 18-29 years in good health.

There are many counts of this clonotype. The chain uses TRBV7-9 and TRBJ1-2; 9 bases fit TRBD1. The CDR3 covers 13 residues. Germline assignment: CDR1 SEHNR and CDR2 FQNEAQ (reference sequence). The junction had 2 bases not matched to a gene; V was cut back by 3 bases and J by 6 bases. The CDR3 loop is CASSFRDRDGYTF. In DNA form, the CDR3 reads TGTGCCAGCAGCTTTAGGGACAGGGATGGCTACACCTTC.

This clonotype was observed at least ten times. The rearrangement links TRBV3-1 to TRBJ2-7; D ambiguous. CDR1 and CDR2 from the germline V gene are LGHDT and YNNKEL (reference sequence). V was shortened by 0 bases and J by 12 bases, with 12 bases between the two germline ends. The CDR3 covers 12 residues. CDR3 in amino acids: CASSQESVKRYF. CDR3 coding DNA: TGTGCCAGCAGCCAAGAATCGGTCAAACGGTACTTC.

This clonotype was recorded many times. V gene TRBV28 combines with J gene TRBJ2-1, with TRBD2 matching over 7 bases. Per germline, CDR1 MDHEN and CDR2 SYDVKM. The CDR3 runs to 14 residues. The J segment lost 4 bases and the V segment lost 3 bases, leaving 3 bases of the junction unmatched. The CDR3 region has the DNA TGTGCCAGCAGTTTGCGGGGGATATACAATGAGCAGTTCTTC. It specifies CASSLRGIYNEQFF. Drawing the rest from reference TRBV28 and TRBJ2-1, the complete variable domain is DVKVTQSSRYLVKRTGEKVFLECVQDMDHENMFWYRQDPGLGLRLIYFSYDVKMKEKGDIPEGYSVSREKKERFSLILESASTNQTSMYLCASSLRGIYNEQFFGPGTRLTVL.

This clonotype was seen a single time. CDR3 DNA sequence: TGTGCCAGCAGTGCCCCCGGACTAGCGGGAGGTTCAGGGTTCTTC. It yields the protein CASSAPGLAGGSGFF. This rearrangement joins TRBV12-3 or TRBV12-4 to TRBJ2-1, with TRBD2 identical over 14 bases. Trimming removed 5 bases from V and 15 bases from J; junction bases left unmatched: 12. The CDR3 is made up of 15 amino acids.

This clonotype was seen more than once but under ten times. CDR3 loop: CASSGWTSQSLYEQYF. CDR3 bases: TGTGCCAGCAGTGGCTGGACTAGCCAATCTCTCTACGAGCAGTACTTC. The chain joins TRBV6-1 to TRBJ2-7, with 8 bases fitting TRBD2. V was pared by 4 bases and J by 3 bases, with 11 bases of the junction left unmatched. Germline V gene lookup returns CDR1 MNHNS and CDR2 SASEGT. This CDR3 has 16 residues.

This clonotype occurred a few times. The V call is TRBV6-5, the J call TRBJ2-5; a weak D match, TRBD2 (5 bases). V lost 2 bases to trimming and J lost 5 bases, with 12 bases between them. Germline assignment: CDR1 MNHEY and CDR2 SVGAGI. This CDR3 is built from 14 residues. CDR3 amino acids: CASSYVGDLETQYF. In DNA form, the CDR3 reads TGTGCCAGCAGTTACGTCGGGGATTTGGAGACCCAGTACTTC.

This chain connects TRBV7-2 to TRBJ2-5; tentative D call: TRBD2 (6 bases). CDR1 SGHTA and CDR2 FQGNSA come from the germline V gene. Between the trimmed V and J ends, which lost 2 bases and 3 bases, there was a span of 16 bases. The CDR3 is 16 amino acids. This CDR3 is CASSLWTIGFEETQYF. DNA of the CDR3: TGTGCCAGCAGCTTATGGACTATCGGGTTCGAAGAGACCCAGTACTTC.

J is TRBJ1-2 and V is TRBV5-1; 8 bases match TRBD1. V was clipped by 4 bases and J by 6 bases; unmatched bases: 5. The CDR3 is 13 amino acids. Looked up from germline, CDR1 is SGHRS and CDR2 is YFSETQ. In DNA, the CDR3 is TGCGCCAGCAGCAAATTGACAGGGGATGGCTACACCTTC. Protein: CASSKLTGDGYTF.

The chain uses TRBV12-3 or TRBV12-4 and TRBJ2-7; 8 bases are a match to TRBD1. V lost 5 bases and J lost 1; bases outside the gene matches: 10. This CDR3 comprises 16 residues. The CDR3 reads CASSRRQGLGSYEQYF. For the CDR3, the DNA is TGTGCCAGCAGTAGACGACAGGGGTTAGGGTCCTACGAGCAGTACTTC.

The chain couples TRBV4-3 to TRBJ2-1, with 8 bases lining up with TRBD2. V shed 0 bases, J shed 4 bases, and the junction held 14 bases outside the gene matches. This CDR3 region has 19 residues. CDR1 and CDR2 (germline): LGHNA, YSLEER. The CDR3 is CASSQDSDGRAWGYNEQFF. The CDR3 DNA follows: TGCGCCAGCAGCCAAGATTCGGACGGGAGGGCCTGGGGTTACAATGAGCAGTTCTTC.

This chain uses TRBV3-1 with TRBJ2-3, with a possible D match to TRBD2 (5 bases). The length of the CDR3 is 12 residues. V was shortened by 4 bases and J by 10 bases, with 12 bases between the two germline ends. CDR1 and CDR2 (germline): LGHDT, YNNKEL (reference sequence). The CDR3 sequence is CASSRRGGPQYF. In nucleotides, the CDR3 is TGTGCCAGCAGCCGAAGAGGAGGACCGCAGTATTTT.

CDR3 amino acids: CASSLVNTGFAGELFF. CDR3 coding DNA: TGTGCCAGCAGCTTGGTTAACACCGGTTTCGCCGGGGAGCTGTTTTTT. The rearrangement joins TRBV5-6 to TRBJ2-2; D is ambiguous. Trimming removed 0 bases from V and 6 bases from J, with 15 bases in between. Germline V gene sequence: CDR1 SGHDT, CDR2 YYEEEE. The CDR3 is made up of 16 amino acids.

This chain joins TRBV27 and TRBJ2-1, with 11 bases that match TRBD2. Germline lookup yields CDR1 MNHEY and CDR2 SMNVEV (reference sequence). Trimming took 2 bases from V and 5 from J; bases not matched to a gene: 8. This CDR3 is built from 17 residues. In DNA form, the CDR3 reads TGTGCCAGCAGTTTACTTCCGGGACTAGCGGTTAACAATGAGCAGTTCTTC. Residues: CASSLLPGLAVNNEQFF.

The CDR3 protein is CASSDSSGLAEETQYF. For the CDR3, the DNA is TGTGCCAGCAGCGACAGTTCGGGACTAGCGGAAGAGACCCAGTACTTC. This chain joins TRBV7-9 and TRBJ2-5; TRBD2 agrees at 11 bases. J lost 3 bases, V lost 5 bases, and 8 bases had no gene match. Germline assignment: CDR1 SEHNR and CDR2 FQNEAQ (reference sequence). The CDR3 loop spans 16 amino acids.

CDR3 amino acids: CSARDKGRGPYEQYF. In DNA form, the CDR3 reads TGCAGTGCTAGAGATAAAGGCAGGGGGCCCTACGAGCAGTACTTC. This sequence joins TRBV20-1 and TRBJ2-7, with 8 nucleotides matching TRBD1. This CDR3 has 15 amino acids. CDR1 is DFQATT and CDR2 is SNEGSKA in the germline V gene (reference sequence). V shed 0 bases, J shed 2 bases, and the junction held 6 bases outside the gene matches.

This clonotype came up a few times. The V gene is TRBV28, the J gene TRBJ2-5; TRBD1 agrees at 10 bases. CDR1 and CDR2 (germline): MDHEN, SYDVKM. This CDR3 has 13 amino acids. Trimming removed 6 bases from V and 4 bases from J; junction bases left unmatched: 2. The CDR3 bases are TGTGCCAGCAGGACAGGGGGCTCAGAGACCCAGTACTTC. The encoded protein is CASRTGGSETQYF.

At least ten counts were recorded for this clonotype. CDR3 in DNA: TGTGCCTGTAGACGGCAGTCCTACGAGCAGTACTTC. Translation gives CACRRQSYEQYF. The chain uses TRBV12-3 or TRBV12-4 and TRBJ2-7; no clear D gene. The V gene lost 11 bases and the J gene lost 1 base, with 12 bases spanning the gap. The CDR3 covers 12 residues.

This clonotype was seen at least ten times. The rearrangement uses TRBV25-1 and TRBJ2-3, with D unresolved. Germline loops: CDR1 MGHDK, CDR2 SYGVNS. This CDR3 comprises 12 residues. Deletions cut 3 bases from V and 3 bases from J, with 4 bases between. The CDR3 DNA reads as TGTGCCAGCAGTGAGCGTACAGATACGCAGTATTTT. It codes for CASSERTDTQYF.

This chain links TRBV2 with TRBJ2-7; a possible D gene is TRBD1 (5 bases). Germline V gene sequence: CDR1 SNHLY, CDR2 FYNNEI. CDR3 length: 13 amino acids. Trimming stripped 5 bases from V and 3 bases from J, with 11 bases between. The CDR3 is CASSRVDSYEQYF. The CDR3 bases are TGTGCCAGCAGTAGAGTTGACAGCTACGAGCAGTACTTC. The entire variable domain, with the rest obtained from reference TRBV2 and TRBJ2-7, is as follows: EPEVTQTPSHQVTQMGQEVILRCVPISNHLYFYWYRQILGQKVEFLVSFYNNEISEKSEIFDDQFSVERPDGSNFTLKIRSTKLEDSAMYFCASSRVDSYEQYFGPGTRLTVT.

This chain connects TRBV7-2 to TRBJ2-5; D possibly matches TRBD1 or TRBD2 (5 bases each). This CDR3 contains 16 residues. V shed 5 bases and J shed 4 bases, with 20 bases lying between them. In germline, CDR1 is SGHTA, CDR2 FQGNSA. CDR3 DNA sequence: TGTGCCAGCAGCCGGGGAGCCGACTGGGGCCTAGAGACCCAGTACTTC. Translating it yields CASSRGADWGLETQYF.

This clonotype was observed a few times. The chain couples TRBV27 to TRBJ2-1; TRBD2 matches at 11 bases. After removal of 5 bases from V and 3 bases from J, the junction contained 9 bases not matched to a gene. The germline V gene encodes CDR1 MNHEY and CDR2 SMNVEV (reference sequence). This CDR3 region has 17 residues. CDR3: CASSPGTSGPNYNEQFF. The CDR3 DNA reads as TGTGCCAGCAGTCCGGGGACTAGCGGTCCCAACTACAATGAGCAGTTCTTC.

V gene TRBV12-3 or TRBV12-4 combines with J gene TRBJ2-1; a weak D match, TRBD1 (6 bases). The V end lost 7 bases, the J end lost 4 bases, and 14 bases lay between the germline ends. The CDR3 totals 14 residues. DNA for the CDR3: TGTGCCAGCACTGGACAGACTTCTTACAATGAGCAGTTCTTC. This sequence encodes CASTGQTSYNEQFF.

This chain connects TRBV27 to TRBJ2-1; D is undetermined. Trimming shortened V by 2 bases and J by 8 bases, and 13 bases separated the two germline ends. Germline V gives CDR1 MNHEY, CDR2 SMNVEV (reference sequence). The CDR3 consists of 14 residues. The CDR3 protein is CASSLGKGVDEQFF. Written as DNA, the CDR3 is TGTGCCAGCAGTTTAGGGAAGGGTGTCGATGAGCAGTTCTTC.

This clonotype has a handful of counts. This CDR3 is CASSFRGESSYNEQFF. The CDR3 region has the DNA TGTGCCAGCAGCTTCCGTGGAGAAAGCTCCTACAATGAGCAGTTCTTC. The V call is TRBV7-9, the J call TRBJ2-1; D is unresolved. Between the trimmed V and J ends, which lost 3 bases and 0 bases, there was a span of 12 bases. Germline V gives CDR1 SEHNR, CDR2 FQNEAQ (reference sequence). The CDR3 runs 16 residues. Full variable domain (remainder filled in from reference TRBV7-9 and TRBJ2-1): DTGVSQNPRHKITKRGQNVTFRCDPISEHNRLYWYRQTLGQGPEFLTYFQNEAQLEKSRLLSDRFSAERPKGSFSTLEIQRTEQGDSAMYLCASSFRGESSYNEQFFGPGTRLTVL.

The chain combines TRBV7-2 with TRBJ2-1; 8 nucleotides line up with TRBD1. CDR1 and CDR2 from the germline V gene are SGHTA and FQGNSA. The CDR3 length is 13 residues. V shed 5 bases, J shed 16 bases, and the junction held 13 bases outside the gene matches. CDR3 DNA sequence: TGTGCCAGCAGCCTCTTAACAGGGGGTCCCTTTTTCTTC. As protein: CASSLLTGGPFFF.

Worth noting for this clonotype: A read error is possible here, since a much larger clone lies one base away. This chain connects TRBV7-9 to TRBJ2-7, with D unclear. This CDR3 region has 14 residues. Trimming stripped 3 bases from V and 8 bases from J, with 17 bases between. CDR1 is SEHNR and CDR2 is FQNEAQ in the germline V gene (reference sequence). The CDR3 sequence: CASSLAAGGDKQYF. The CDR3 region has the DNA TGTGCCAGCAGCTTGGCTGCAGGTGGAGACAAGCAGTACTTC.